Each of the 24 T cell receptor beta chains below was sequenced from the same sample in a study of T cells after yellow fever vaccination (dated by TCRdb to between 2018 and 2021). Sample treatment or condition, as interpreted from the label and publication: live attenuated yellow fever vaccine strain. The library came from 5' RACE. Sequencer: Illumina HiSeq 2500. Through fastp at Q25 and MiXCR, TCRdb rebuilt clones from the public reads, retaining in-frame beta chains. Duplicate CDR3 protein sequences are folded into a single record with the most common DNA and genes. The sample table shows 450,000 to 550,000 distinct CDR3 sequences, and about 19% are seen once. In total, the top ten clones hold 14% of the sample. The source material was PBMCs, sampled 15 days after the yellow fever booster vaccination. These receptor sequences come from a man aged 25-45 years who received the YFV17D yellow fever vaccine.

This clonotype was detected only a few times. CDR3 in amino acids: CASRASRATEAFF. The CDR3, as DNA: TGCGCCAGCAGGGCGTCACGGGCCACTGAAGCTTTCTTT. The J gene is TRBJ1-1, the V gene TRBV10-2; no firm D call. The CDR3 loop spans 13 amino acids. Germline lookup yields CDR1 WSHSY and CDR2 SAAADI. With 6 bases removed from V and 4 bases from J, the gap between germline ends came to 12 bases.

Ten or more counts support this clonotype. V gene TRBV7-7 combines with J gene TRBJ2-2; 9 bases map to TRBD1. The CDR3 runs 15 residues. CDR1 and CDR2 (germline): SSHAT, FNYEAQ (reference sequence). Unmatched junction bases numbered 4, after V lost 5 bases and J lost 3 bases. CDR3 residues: CASSQRQGDTGELFF. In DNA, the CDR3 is TGTGCCAGCAGCCAAAGACAGGGGGACACCGGGGAGCTGTTTTTT.

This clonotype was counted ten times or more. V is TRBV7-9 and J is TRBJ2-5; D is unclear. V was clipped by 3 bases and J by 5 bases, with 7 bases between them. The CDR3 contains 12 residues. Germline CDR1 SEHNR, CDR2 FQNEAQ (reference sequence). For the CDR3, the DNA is TGTGCCAGCAGCTTCAGCAGGGAGACCCAGTACTTC. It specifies CASSFSRETQYF. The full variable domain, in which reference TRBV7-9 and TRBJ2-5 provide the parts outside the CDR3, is DTGVSQNPRHKITKRGQNVTFRCDPISEHNRLYWYRQTLGQGPEFLTYFQNEAQLEKSRLLSDRFSAERPKGSFSTLEIQRTEQGDSAMYLCASSFSRETQYFGPGTRLLVL.

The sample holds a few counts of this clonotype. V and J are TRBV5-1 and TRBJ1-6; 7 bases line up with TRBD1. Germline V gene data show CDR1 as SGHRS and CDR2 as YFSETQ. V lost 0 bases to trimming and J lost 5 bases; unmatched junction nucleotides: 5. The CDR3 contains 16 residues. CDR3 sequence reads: CASSLASGGNNSPLHF. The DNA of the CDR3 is TGCGCCAGCAGCTTGGCCTCAGGGGGAAATAATTCACCCCTCCACTTT.

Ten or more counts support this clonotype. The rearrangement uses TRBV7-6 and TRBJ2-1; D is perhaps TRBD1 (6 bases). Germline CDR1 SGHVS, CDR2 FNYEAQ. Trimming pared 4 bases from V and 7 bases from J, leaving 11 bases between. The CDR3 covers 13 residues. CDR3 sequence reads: CASSYRAGNEQFF. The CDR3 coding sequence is TGTGCCAGCAGCTACAGGGCCGGTAATGAGCAGTTCTTC.

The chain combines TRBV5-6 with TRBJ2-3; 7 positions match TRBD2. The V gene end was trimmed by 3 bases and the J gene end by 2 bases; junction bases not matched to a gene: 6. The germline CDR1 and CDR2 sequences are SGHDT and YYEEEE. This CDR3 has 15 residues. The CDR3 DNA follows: TGTGCCAGCAGCTCGCGGGGGAGCCTCACAGATACGCAGTATTTT. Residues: CASSSRGSLTDTQYF.

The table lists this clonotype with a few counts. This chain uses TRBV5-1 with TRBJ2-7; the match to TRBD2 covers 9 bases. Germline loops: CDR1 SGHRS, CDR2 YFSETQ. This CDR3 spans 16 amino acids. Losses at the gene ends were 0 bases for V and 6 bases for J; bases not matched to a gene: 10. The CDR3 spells CASSLGALAGTSEQYF. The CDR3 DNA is TGCGCCAGCAGCTTGGGGGCGCTAGCGGGAACCTCCGAGCAGTACTTC.

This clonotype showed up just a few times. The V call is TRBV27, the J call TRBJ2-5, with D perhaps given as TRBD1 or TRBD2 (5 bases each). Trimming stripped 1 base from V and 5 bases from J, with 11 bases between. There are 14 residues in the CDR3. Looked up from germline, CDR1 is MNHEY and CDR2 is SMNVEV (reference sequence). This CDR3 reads CASSLLGVGETQYF. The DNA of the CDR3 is TGTGCCAGCAGTTTATTGGGGGTTGGCGAGACCCAGTACTTC.

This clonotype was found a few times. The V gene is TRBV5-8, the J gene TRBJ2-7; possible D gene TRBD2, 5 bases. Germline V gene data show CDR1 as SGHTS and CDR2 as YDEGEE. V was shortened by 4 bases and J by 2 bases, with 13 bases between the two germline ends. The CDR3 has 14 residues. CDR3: CASSPEGATYEQYF. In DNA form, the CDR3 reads TGTGCCAGCAGCCCCGAGGGAGCGACCTACGAGCAGTACTTC.

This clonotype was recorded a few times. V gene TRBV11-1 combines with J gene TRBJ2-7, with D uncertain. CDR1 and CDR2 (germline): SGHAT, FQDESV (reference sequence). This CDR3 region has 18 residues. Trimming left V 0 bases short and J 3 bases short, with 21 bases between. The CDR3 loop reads CASSLAGSWRVPDYEQYF. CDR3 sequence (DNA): TGTGCCAGCAGCTTAGCTGGCAGCTGGAGAGTGCCCGACTACGAGCAGTACTTC.

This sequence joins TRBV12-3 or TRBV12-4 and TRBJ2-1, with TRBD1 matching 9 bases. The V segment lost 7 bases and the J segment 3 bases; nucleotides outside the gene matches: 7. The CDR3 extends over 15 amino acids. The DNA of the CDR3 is TGTGCCAGCAATCGACAGGGGGTCCTCTACAATGAGCAGTTCTTC. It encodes CASNRQGVLYNEQFF.

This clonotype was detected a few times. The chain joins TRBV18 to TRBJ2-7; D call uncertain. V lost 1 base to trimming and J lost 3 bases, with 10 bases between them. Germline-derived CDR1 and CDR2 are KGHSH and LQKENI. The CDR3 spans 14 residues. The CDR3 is CASSPLETYYEQYF. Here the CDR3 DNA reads TGTGCCAGCTCACCACTGGAGACCTACTACGAGCAGTACTTC.

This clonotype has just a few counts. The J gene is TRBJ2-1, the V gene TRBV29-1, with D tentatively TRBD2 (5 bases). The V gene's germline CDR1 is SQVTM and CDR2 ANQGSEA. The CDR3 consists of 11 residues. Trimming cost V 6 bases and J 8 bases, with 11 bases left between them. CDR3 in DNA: TGCAGCGTAGGAATGGGAGATGAGCAGTTCTTC. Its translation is CSVGMGDEQFF.

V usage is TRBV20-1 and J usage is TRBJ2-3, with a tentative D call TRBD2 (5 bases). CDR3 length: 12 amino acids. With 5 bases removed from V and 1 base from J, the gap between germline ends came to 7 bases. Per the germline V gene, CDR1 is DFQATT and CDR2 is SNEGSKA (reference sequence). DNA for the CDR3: TGCAGTGCTTTGGAGGGCACAGATACGCAGTATTTT. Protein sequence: CSALEGTDTQYF.

The CDR3 region has the DNA TGTGCCAGCAGCTATGACAGGCCGGCTGAAGCTTTCTTT. Amino acids: CASSYDRPAEAFF. The rearrangement uses TRBV6-5 and TRBJ1-1; D may be TRBD1 (6 bases). Deletions cut 6 bases from V and 6 bases from J, with 14 bases between. The CDR3 extends over 13 amino acids. The germline V gene has CDR1 MNHEY and CDR2 SVGAGI.

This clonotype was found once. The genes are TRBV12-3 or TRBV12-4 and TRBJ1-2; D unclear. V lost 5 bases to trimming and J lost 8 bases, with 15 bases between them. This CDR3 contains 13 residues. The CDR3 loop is CASSQRPLRGYTF. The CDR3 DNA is TGTGCCAGCAGTCAGAGACCCCTCAGGGGCTACACCTTC.

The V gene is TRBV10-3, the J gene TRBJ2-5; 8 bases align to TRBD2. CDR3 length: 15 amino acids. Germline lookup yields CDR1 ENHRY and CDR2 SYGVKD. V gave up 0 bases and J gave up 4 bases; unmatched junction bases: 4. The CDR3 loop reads CAISESSGVGETQYF. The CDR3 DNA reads TGTGCCATCAGTGAGTCTAGCGGGGTTGGAGAGACCCAGTACTTC.

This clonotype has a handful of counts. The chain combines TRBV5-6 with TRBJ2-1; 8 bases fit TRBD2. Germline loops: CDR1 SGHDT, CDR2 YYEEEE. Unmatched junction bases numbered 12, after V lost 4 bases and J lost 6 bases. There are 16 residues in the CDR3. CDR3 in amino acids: CASSLSSGTRSNEQFF. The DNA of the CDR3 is TGTGCCAGCAGCCTTAGCTCCGGGACTAGGTCCAATGAGCAGTTCTTC.

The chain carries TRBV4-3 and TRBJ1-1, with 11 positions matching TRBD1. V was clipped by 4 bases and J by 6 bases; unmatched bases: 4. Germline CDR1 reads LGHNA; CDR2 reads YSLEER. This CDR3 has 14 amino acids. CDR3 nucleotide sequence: TGCGCCAGCAGCCTGGGACAGGGGGACGCTGAAGCTTTCTTT. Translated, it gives CASSLGQGDAEAFF.

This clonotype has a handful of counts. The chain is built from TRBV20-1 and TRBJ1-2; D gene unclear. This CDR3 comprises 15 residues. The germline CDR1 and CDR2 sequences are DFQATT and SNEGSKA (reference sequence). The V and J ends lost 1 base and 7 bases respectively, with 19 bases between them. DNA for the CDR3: TGCAGTGCTAGAGTCGGCATCCGAGCGGAGGGTGGCTACACCTTC. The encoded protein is CSARVGIRAEGGYTF.

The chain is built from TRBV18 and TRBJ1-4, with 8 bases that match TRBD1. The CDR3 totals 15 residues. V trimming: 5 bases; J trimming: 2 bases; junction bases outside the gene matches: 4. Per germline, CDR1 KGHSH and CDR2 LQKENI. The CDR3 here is CASSSQGATNEKLFF. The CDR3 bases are TGTGCCAGCTCATCCCAGGGGGCGACTAATGAAAAACTGTTTTTT.

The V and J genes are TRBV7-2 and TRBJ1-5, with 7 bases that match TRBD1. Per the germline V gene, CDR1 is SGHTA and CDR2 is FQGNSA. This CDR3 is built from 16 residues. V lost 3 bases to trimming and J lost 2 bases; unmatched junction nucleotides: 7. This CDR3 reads CASSFRYQGGNQPQHF. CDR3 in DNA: TGTGCCAGCAGCTTTCGGTATCAGGGGGGCAATCAGCCCCAGCATTTT.

CDR3 DNA sequence: TGTGCCAGCAGATGGGGGGGGGTGAATCAGCCCCAGCATTTT. It yields the protein CASRWGGVNQPQHF. V is TRBV12-3 or TRBV12-4 and J is TRBJ1-5, with D perhaps matching TRBD1 (5 bases). This CDR3 is built from 14 residues. The ends were cut back, 6 bases at V and 4 bases at J, with 13 bases in the middle.

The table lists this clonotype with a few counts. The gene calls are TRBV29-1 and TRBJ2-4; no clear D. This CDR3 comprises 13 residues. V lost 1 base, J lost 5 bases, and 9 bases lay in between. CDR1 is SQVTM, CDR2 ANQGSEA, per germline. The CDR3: CSVEVSSQNIQYF. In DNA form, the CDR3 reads TGCAGCGTTGAAGTGAGTTCCCAAAACATTCAGTACTTC.